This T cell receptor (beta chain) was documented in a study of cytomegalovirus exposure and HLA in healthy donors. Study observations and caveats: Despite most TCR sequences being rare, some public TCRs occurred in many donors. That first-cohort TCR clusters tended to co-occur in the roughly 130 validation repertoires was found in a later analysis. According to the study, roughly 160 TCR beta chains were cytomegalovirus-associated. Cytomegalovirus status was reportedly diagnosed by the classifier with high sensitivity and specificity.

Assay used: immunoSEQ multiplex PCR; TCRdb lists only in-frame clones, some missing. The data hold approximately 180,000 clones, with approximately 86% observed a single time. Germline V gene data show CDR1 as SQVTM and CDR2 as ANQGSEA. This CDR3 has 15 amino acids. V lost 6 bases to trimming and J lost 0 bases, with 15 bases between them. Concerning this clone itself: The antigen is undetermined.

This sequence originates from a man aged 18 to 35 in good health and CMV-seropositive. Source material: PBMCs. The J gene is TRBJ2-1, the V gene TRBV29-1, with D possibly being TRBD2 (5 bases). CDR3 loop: CSVSGLPRSYNEQFF. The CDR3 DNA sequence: TGCAGCGTCTCCGGACTCCCCCGCTCCTACAATGAGCAGTTCTTC.